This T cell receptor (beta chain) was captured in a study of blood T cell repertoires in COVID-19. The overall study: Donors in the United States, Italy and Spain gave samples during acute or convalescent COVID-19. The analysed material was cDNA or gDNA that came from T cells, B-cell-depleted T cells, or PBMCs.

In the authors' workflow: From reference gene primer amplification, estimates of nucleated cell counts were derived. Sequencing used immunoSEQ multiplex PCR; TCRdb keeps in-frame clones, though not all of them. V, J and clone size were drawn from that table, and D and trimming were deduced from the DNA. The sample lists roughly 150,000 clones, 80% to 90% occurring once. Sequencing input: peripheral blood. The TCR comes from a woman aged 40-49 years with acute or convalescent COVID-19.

The CDR3 is CASTGGLLGPNTEAFF. CDR3 in DNA: TGTGCCAGCACTGGAGGACTCCTAGGCCCGAACACTGAAGCTTTCTTT. This rearrangement joins TRBV16 to TRBJ1-1; unclear D gene. From germline, CDR1 is KGHSY and CDR2 FQNENV. The V and J ends lost 7 bases and 1 base respectively, with 19 bases between them. This CDR3 comprises 16 residues.